This T cell receptor beta chain stems from a study of blood T cell repertoires in COVID-19. In the study overall: There were acute and convalescent COVID-19 samples, and they came from the United States, Italy and Spain. T cells, B-cell-depleted T cells, or PBMCs provided the cDNA or gDNA that served as material.

How the authors handled the data: Using reference gene primer amplification, nucleated cell counts were estimated. Libraries were prepared by immunoSEQ multiplex PCR; TCRdb keeps only in-frame clonotypes and omits some of them. V, J and clone size derive from that table, while D and trimming were established from the DNA sequence. The table lists 150,000 or so clones, about 79% of them singletons. The V segment lost 0 bases and the J segment 10 bases; nucleotides outside the gene matches: 4. The CDR3 consists of 14 residues. In germline, CDR1 is SGHRS, CDR2 YFSETQ. Sequenced input: peripheral blood. V usage is TRBV5-1 and J usage is TRBJ1-6; 7 bases align to TRBD1. The origin of this receptor is a woman in her sixties or seventies with acute or convalescent COVID-19. CDR3 bases: TGCGCCAGCAGCTTGGAAGGGACAGTCTCACCCCTCCACTTT. Translating it yields CASSLEGTVSPLHF.